The sequence of this T cell receptor (beta chain) was determined in a study of shared clonotypes between healthy human individuals. The ends were cut back, 3 bases at V and 6 bases at J, with 15 bases in the middle. This CDR3 spans 14 amino acids. In germline, CDR1 is SGHTA, CDR2 FQGNSA. Assay used: immunoSEQ multiplex PCR; TCRdb lists only in-frame clones, some missing. The sample holds roughly 2.2 million clones, 80% to 95% seen once. Study outcomes and limitations: A limitation of the genetic and exposure-history diversity represented arose from few donors. Clonotype sharing among donors likely depends on sequencing depth.

On this clone: Its antigen is still unknown.

This chain uses TRBV7-2 with TRBJ2-7, with D tentatively TRBD2 (6 bases). Sequencing was carried out using naive CD4+ T cells from PBMCs. Subset here: CD45RA+ positively selected. This TCR derives from a man between 18 and 35 years old in good health. Some clones in this sample may be carry-over from other donors' samples. DNA of the CDR3: TGTGCCAGCAGCTTCACGGGAGTACCCGGCGAGCAGTACTTC. Protein product: CASSFTGVPGEQYF.